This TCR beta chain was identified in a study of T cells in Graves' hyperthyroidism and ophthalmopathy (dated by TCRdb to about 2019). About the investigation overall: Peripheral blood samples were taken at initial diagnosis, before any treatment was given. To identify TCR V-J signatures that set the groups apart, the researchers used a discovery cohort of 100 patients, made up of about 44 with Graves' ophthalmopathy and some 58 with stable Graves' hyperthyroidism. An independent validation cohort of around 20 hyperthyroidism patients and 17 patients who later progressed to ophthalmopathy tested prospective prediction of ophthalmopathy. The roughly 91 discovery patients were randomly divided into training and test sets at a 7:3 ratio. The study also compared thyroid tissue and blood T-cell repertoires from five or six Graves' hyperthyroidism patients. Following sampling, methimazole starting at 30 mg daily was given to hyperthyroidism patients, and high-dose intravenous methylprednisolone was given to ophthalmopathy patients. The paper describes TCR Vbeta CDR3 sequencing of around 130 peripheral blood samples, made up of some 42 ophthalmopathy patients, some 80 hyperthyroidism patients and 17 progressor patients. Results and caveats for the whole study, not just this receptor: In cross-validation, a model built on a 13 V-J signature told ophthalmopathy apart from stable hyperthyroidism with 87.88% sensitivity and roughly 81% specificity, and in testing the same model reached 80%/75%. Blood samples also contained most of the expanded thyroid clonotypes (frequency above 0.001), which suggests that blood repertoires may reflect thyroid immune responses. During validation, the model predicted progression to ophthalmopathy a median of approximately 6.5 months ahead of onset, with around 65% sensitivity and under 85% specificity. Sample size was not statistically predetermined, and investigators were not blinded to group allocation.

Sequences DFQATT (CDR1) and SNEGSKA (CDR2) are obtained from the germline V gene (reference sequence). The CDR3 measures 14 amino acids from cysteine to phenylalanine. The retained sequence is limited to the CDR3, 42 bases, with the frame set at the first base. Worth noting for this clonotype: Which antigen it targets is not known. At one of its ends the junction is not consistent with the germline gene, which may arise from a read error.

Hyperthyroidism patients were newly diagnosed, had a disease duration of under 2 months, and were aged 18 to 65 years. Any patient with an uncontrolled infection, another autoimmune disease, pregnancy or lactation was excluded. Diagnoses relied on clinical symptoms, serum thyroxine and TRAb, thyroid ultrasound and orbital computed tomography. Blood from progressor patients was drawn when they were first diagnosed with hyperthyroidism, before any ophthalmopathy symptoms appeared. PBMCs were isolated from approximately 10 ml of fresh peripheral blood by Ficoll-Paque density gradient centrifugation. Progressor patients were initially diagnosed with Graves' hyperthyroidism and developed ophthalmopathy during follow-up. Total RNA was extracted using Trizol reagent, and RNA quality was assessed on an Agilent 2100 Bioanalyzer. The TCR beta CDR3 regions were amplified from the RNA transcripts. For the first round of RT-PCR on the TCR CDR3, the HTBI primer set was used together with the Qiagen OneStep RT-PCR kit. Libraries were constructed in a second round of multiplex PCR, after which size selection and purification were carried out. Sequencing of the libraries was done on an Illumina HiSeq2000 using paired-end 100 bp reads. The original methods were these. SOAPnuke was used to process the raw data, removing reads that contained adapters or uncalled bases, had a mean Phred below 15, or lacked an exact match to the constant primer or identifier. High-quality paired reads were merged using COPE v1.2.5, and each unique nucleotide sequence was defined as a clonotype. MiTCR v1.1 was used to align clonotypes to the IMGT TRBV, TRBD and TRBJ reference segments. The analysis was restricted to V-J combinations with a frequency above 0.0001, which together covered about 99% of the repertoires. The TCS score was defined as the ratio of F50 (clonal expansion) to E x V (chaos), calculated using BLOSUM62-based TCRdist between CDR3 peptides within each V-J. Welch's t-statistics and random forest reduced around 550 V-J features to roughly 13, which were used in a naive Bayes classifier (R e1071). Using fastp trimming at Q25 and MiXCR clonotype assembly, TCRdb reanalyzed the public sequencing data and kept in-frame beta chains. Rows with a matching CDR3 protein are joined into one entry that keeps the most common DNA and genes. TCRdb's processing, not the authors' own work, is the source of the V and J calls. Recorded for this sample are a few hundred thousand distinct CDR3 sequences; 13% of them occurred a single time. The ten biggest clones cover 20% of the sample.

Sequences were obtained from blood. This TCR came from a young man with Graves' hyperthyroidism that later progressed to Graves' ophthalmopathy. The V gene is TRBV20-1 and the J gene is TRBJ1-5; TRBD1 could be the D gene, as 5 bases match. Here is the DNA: TGCAGTGCTAGAGATGGACATAGCAATCGGCCCCAGCATTTT. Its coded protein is CSARDGHSNRPQHF.